The T cell receptor beta chain under discussion was sequenced for a study of blood T cell repertoires in COVID-19. Study summary: The United States, Italy and Spain were the sources of the acute and convalescent COVID-19 samples. The cDNA or gDNA used as material had been derived from T cells, B-cell-depleted T cells, or PBMCs.

A Seattle source enrolled patients during active infection and followed them longitudinally. Germline values: CDR1 SNHLY, CDR2 FYNNEI. The CDR3 is 14 residues long. Trimming left V 6 bases short and J 3 bases short, with 12 bases between. Repertoires were generated with immunoSEQ multiplex PCR, while TCRdb's copy carries only in-frame clones and drops some. The sample includes 250,000 to 350,000 clones, 90% of them seen just once. The chain links TRBV2 to TRBJ1-5; D may be TRBD1 (5 bases). The clonotype was recovered from a woman in her twenties or thirties with COVID-19, enrolled during active disease. Sequencing was carried out using peripheral blood. In nucleotides, the CDR3 is TGTGCCAGCAGCCCCGGACATTACAATCAGCCCCAGCATTTT. It translates to CASSPGHYNQPQHF.